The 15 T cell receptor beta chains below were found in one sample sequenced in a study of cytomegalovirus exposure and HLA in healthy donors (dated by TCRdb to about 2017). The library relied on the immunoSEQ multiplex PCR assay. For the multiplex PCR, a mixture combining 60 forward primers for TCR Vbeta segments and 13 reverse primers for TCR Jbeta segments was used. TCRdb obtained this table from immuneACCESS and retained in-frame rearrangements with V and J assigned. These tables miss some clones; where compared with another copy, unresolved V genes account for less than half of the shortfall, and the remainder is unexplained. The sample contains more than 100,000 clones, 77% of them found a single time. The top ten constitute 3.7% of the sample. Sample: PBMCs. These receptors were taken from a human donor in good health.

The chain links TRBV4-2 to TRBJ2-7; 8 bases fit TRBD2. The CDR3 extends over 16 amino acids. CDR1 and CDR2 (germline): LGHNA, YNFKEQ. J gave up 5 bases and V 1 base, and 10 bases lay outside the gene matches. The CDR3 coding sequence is TGTGCCAGCAGCCAAGGGACCCGGCGGGAGGACCACGAGCAGTACTTC. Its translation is CASSQGTRREDHEQYF.

This chain's CDR3 is CASHTPLIAGTNTGELFF. CDR3 sequence (DNA): TGTGCCAGCCATACCCCCTTGATAGCGGGGACGAACACCGGGGAGCTGTTTTTT. The chain has TRBV2 and TRBJ2-2; TRBD2 matches 8 bases. Germline CDR1 reads SNHLY; CDR2 reads FYNNEI. The CDR3 runs to 18 residues. V was clipped by 8 bases and J by 0 bases; unmatched bases: 14.

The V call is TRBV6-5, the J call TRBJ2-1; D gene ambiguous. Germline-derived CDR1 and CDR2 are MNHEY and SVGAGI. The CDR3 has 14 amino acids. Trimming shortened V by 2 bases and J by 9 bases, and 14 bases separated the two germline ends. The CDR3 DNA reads TGTGCCAGCAGTTACAGTCCGATGAGTGGTGAGCAGTTCTTC. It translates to CASSYSPMSGEQFF.

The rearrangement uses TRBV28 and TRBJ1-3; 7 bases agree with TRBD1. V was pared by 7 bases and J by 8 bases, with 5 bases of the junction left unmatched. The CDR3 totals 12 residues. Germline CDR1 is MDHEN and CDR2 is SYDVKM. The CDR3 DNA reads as TGTGCCAGCATGACAGGGCGAGACACCATATATTTT. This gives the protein CASMTGRDTIYF.

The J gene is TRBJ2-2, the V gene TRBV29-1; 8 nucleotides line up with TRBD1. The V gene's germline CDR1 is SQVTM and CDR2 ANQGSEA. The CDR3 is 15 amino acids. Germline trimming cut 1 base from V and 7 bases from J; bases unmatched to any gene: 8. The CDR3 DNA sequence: TGCAGCGTTGAAGGGACAGGGCCCAGGAACGGGGAGCTGTTTTTT. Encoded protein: CSVEGTGPRNGELFF.

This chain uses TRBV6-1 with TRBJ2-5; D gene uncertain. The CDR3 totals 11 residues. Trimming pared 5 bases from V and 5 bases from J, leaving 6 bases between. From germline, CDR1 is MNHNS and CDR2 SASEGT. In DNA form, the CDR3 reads TGTGCCAGCAGTCGTCTGGAGACCCAGTACTTC. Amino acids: CASSRLETQYF.

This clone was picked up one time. The CDR3 reads CASKTSQIATSSYNEQFF. CDR3 sequence (DNA): TGTGCCAGCAAGACGTCCCAAATAGCGACCAGCTCCTACAATGAGCAGTTCTTC. The chain combines TRBV27 with TRBJ2-1; the D gene is possibly TRBD2 (5 bases). Trimming removed 7 bases from V and 0 bases from J, with 22 bases in between. Per germline, CDR1 MNHEY and CDR2 SMNVEV (reference sequence). The length of the CDR3 is 18 residues.

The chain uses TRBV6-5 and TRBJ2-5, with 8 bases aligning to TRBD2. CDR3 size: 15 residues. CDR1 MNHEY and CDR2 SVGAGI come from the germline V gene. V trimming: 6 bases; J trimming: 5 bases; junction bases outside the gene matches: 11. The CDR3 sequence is CASSPRAGAGETQYF. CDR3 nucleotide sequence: TGTGCCAGCAGCCCAAGAGCGGGAGCAGGCGAGACCCAGTACTTC.

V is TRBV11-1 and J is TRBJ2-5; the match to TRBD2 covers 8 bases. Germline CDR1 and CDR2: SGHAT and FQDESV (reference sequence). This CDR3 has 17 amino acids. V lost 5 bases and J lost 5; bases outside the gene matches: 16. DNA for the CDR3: TGTGCCAGCAGCCCCGGCCAAGAAAGCGGGAGATGGGAGACCCAGTACTTC. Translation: CASSPGQESGRWETQYF.

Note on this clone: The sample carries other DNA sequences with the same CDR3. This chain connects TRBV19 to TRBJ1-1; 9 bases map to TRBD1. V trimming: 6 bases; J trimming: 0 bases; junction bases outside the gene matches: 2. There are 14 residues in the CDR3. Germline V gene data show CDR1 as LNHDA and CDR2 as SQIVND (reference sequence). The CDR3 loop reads CASRGTGLNTEAFF. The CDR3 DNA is TGTGCCAGTAGGGGGACAGGGCTGAACACTGAAGCTTTCTTT.

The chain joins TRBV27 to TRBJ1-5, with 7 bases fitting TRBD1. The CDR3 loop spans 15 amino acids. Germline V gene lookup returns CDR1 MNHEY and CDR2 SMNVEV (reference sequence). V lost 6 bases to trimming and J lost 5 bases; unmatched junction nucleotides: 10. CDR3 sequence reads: CASRPGAGGHQPQHF. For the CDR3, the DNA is TGTGCCAGCAGACCGGGGGCAGGGGGGCATCAGCCCCAGCATTTT.

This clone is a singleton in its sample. CDR3 residues: CASSPPEFTEAFF. The CDR3 DNA sequence: TGTGCCAGCAGTCCCCCGGAGTTCACTGAAGCTTTCTTT. V gene TRBV28 combines with J gene TRBJ1-1; the D is unclear. Trimming cost V 5 bases and J 4 bases, with 11 bases left between them. The CDR3 is 13 residues long. CDR1 is MDHEN and CDR2 is SYDVKM in the germline V gene.

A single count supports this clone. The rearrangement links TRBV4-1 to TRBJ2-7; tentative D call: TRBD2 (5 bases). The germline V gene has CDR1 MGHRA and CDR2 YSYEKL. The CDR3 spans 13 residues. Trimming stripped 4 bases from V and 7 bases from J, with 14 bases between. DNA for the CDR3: TGCGCCAGCAGCCCAGTAACCGGCGGGGAGCAGTACTTC. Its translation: CASSPVTGGEQYF.

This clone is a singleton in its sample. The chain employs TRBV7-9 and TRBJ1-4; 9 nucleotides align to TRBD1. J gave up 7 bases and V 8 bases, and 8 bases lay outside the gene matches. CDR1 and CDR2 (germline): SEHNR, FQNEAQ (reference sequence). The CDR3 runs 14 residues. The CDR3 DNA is TGTGCCAGCGTGACAACAGGGGGCTCTGAAAAACTGTTTTTT. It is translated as CASVTTGGSEKLFF.

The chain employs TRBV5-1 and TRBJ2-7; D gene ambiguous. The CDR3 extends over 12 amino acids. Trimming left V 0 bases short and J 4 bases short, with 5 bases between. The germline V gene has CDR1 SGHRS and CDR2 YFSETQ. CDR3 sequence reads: CASSLDGYEQYF. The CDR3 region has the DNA TGCGCCAGCAGCTTGGACGGGTACGAGCAGTACTTC.